The 3 T cell receptor beta chains below were found in one sample sequenced in a study of cytomegalovirus exposure and HLA in healthy donors. Generated by immunoSEQ multiplex PCR, the TCRdb table keeps only in-frame clones and is missing some. The sample carries tens of thousands of clones, 96% recorded once. Sequencing was performed on PBMCs. The receptors originated from a man aged 18 to 30 in good health and CMV-seronegative.

The chain carries TRBV28 and TRBJ2-2, with D unclear. The CDR3 runs 12 residues. Trimming took 10 bases from V and 0 from J, leaving 6 bases between them. CDR1 MDHEN and CDR2 SYDVKM come from the germline V gene. The CDR3 loop is CAMQSNTGELFF. The CDR3 DNA sequence: TGTGCCATGCAGTCGAACACCGGGGAGCTGTTTTTT.

The chain links TRBV19 to TRBJ2-1, with 9 nucleotides matching TRBD2. Germline CDR1 reads LNHDA; CDR2 reads SQIVND (reference sequence). Trimming took 6 bases from V and 7 from J; bases not matched to a gene: 10. The CDR3 has 15 residues. The CDR3 bases are TGTGCCAGTAGAGTTAGCGGGAGCCCGGGAAATGAGCAGTTCTTC. As protein: CASRVSGSPGNEQFF.

J is TRBJ2-1 and V is TRBV6-5; 9 bases are shared with TRBD1. Germline values: CDR1 MNHEY, CDR2 SVGAGI. This CDR3 contains 15 residues. V was clipped by 5 bases and J by 2 bases; unmatched bases: 4. CDR3 in amino acids: CASSRTGGTYNEQFF. The CDR3 nucleotides are TGTGCCAGCAGTAGAACAGGGGGCACCTACAATGAGCAGTTCTTC.